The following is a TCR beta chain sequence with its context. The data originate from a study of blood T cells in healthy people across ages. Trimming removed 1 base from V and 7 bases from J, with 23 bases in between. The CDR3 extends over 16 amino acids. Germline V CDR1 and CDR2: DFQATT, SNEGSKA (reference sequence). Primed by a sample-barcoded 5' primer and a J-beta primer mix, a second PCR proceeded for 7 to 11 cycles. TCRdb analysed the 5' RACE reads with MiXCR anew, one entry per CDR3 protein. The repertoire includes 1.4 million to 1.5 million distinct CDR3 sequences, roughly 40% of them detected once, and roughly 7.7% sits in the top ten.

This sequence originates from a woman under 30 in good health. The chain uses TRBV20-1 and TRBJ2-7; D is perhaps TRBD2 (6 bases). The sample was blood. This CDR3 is CSARAYSSGSYNEQYF. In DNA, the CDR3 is TGCAGTGCTAGAGCCTACAGTAGCGGATCCTACAATGAGCAGTACTTC.